A single sample gave rise to the 17 T cell receptor beta chains below, sequenced in a study of blood T cells in healthy people across ages (dated by TCRdb to about 2015). Library preparation was by 5' RACE. TCRdb names Illumina HiSeq 2500 as the instrument used. A second PCR of roughly 7 to 11 cycles was performed with a sample-barcoded 5' primer and a J-beta primer mix. TCRdb trimmed the raw reads at Q25, called clones with MiXCR and kept productive beta chains. When rows share a CDR3 protein, they turn into one entry using the most common DNA and genes. A total of about 1.5 million distinct CDR3 sequences appear in this sample, approximately 42% of them only once. Jointly, the top ten make up under 5% of the sample. The specimen sequenced was blood. These TCRs come from a woman aged 18-29 years in good health.

The chain is built from TRBV20-1 and TRBJ1-5; D not certain. Germline V lookup: CDR1 DFQATT, CDR2 SNEGSKA (reference sequence). CDR3 length: 14 residues. The ends were cut back, 2 bases at V and 3 bases at J, with 11 bases in the middle. CDR3 sequence (DNA): TGCAGTGCTAGACCCAGGAACCCCAATCAGCCCCAGCATTTT. Amino acids: CSARPRNPNQPQHF.

This rearrangement joins TRBV6-2 or TRBV6-3 to TRBJ1-1, with D unclear. V shed 2 bases and J shed 0 bases, with 10 bases lying between them. The CDR3 sequence is 15 residues long. Germline V lookup: CDR1 MNHEY, CDR2 SVGEGT. Here the CDR3 DNA reads TGTGCCAGCAGTTACAGGGATCTCATGAACACTGAAGCTTTCTTT. It translates to CASSYRDLMNTEAFF.

The rearrangement links TRBV20-1 to TRBJ1-5; D might be TRBD1 (6 bases). CDR1 and CDR2 (germline): DFQATT, SNEGSKA (reference sequence). V was clipped by 6 bases and J by 3 bases, with 15 bases between them. CDR3 length: 14 residues. The CDR3 sequence is CSAAPGAHNQPQHF. The DNA for the CDR3 is TGCAGTGCCGCCCCGGGGGCCCACAATCAGCCCCAGCATTTT.

V is TRBV5-1 and J is TRBJ2-5, with 12 bases matching TRBD2. The junction had 11 bases not matched to a gene; V was cut back by 4 bases and J by 1 base. The CDR3 covers 18 residues. Germline-derived CDR1 and CDR2 are SGHRS and YFSETQ. CDR3 protein: CASSPQKTSGGPQETQYF. The CDR3 bases are TGCGCCAGCAGCCCCCAAAAGACTAGCGGGGGCCCCCAAGAGACCCAGTACTTC. Full variable domain (remainder filled in from reference TRBV5-1 and TRBJ2-5): KAGVTQTPRYLIKTRGQQVTLSCSPISGHRSVSWYQQTPGQGLQFLFEYFSETQRNKGNFPGRFSGRQFSNSRSEMNVSTLELGDSALYLCASSPQKTSGGPQETQYFGPGTRLLVL.

CDR3 sequence (DNA): TGTGCCAGCAGCGAACAACAGGGGTCTAATGAAAAACTGTTTTTT. It specifies CASSEQQGSNEKLFF. The chain employs TRBV9 and TRBJ1-4; 7 bases agree with TRBD1. Trimming at V came to 3 bases and at J to 3 bases, leaving 5 bases not matched to a gene. Germline CDR1 and CDR2: SGDLS and YYNGEE. The CDR3 contains 15 residues.

The chain has TRBV29-1 and TRBJ2-2; 9 nucleotides agree with TRBD1. Losses at the gene ends were 4 bases for V and 5 bases for J; bases not matched to a gene: 5. This CDR3 is built from 14 residues. Germline V gene lookup returns CDR1 SQVTM and CDR2 ANQGSEA. DNA for the CDR3: TGCAGCGTTGCCCGGACAGGGGATACCGGGGAGCTGTTTTTT. This sequence encodes CSVARTGDTGELFF.

In this sample, this clonotype turned up a few times. This chain connects TRBV12-3 or TRBV12-4 to TRBJ2-1; D is unresolved. The CDR3 has 11 residues. The V gene lost 6 bases and the J gene lost 5 bases, with 5 bases spanning the gap. The CDR3, as DNA: TGTGCCAGCAGGGGCCACAATGAGCAGTTCTTC. Its translation: CASRGHNEQFF.

This clonotype showed up just a few times. This chain links TRBV20-1 with TRBJ2-7; the match to TRBD2 covers 11 bases. The J segment lost 1 base and the V segment lost 4 bases, leaving 0 bases of the junction unmatched. Germline lookup yields CDR1 DFQATT and CDR2 SNEGSKA (reference sequence). This CDR3 has 13 residues. CDR3 in amino acids: CSATSGRSYEQYF. CDR3 sequence (DNA): TGCAGTGCTACTAGCGGGAGGTCCTACGAGCAGTACTTC.

The chain combines TRBV4-2 with TRBJ2-1; TRBD2 aligns across 7 bases. With V trimmed by 1 base and J by 15 bases, 18 bases remained unmatched. The CDR3 has 16 amino acids. Per the germline V gene, CDR1 is LGHNA and CDR2 is YNFKEQ. The CDR3 is CASSQVGGGRLARLFF. CDR3 coding DNA: TGTGCCAGCAGCCAAGTTGGGGGAGGTAGACTAGCCAGGTTGTTCTTC.

The V call is TRBV6-5, the J call TRBJ1-6; 8 bases align to TRBD1. This CDR3 comprises 15 residues. In germline, CDR1 is MNHEY, CDR2 SVGAGI. With 7 bases clipped from V and 11 bases from J, the junction kept 13 bases outside the gene matches. CDR3 in DNA: TGTGCCAGCACCTACCTTGAGGACAGGGTTGCACCCCTCCACTTT. Amino acids: CASTYLEDRVAPLHF.

This clonotype was recorded a few times. V usage is TRBV7-9 and J usage is TRBJ1-1; 10 positions match TRBD1. The length of the CDR3 is 18 residues. Germline V CDR1 and CDR2: SEHNR, FQNEAQ (reference sequence). J lost 0 bases, V lost 0 bases, and 7 bases had no gene match. The DNA of the CDR3 is TGTGCCAGCAGCTTAGCAAGCTGGGACAGGGGCGTGAACACTGAAGCTTTCTTT. The encoded protein is CASSLASWDRGVNTEAFF.

This clonotype was counted only a few times. The rearrangement joins TRBV28 to TRBJ2-1; D ambiguous. V lost 4 bases to trimming and J lost 0 bases, with 13 bases between them. CDR3 size: 16 residues. Germline V gene data show CDR1 as MDHEN and CDR2 as SYDVKM. Here the CDR3 DNA reads TGTGCCAGCAGTTCCCCCTTAGATAGCTCCTACAATGAGCAGTTCTTC. It is translated as CASSSPLDSSYNEQFF.

Notes on this clonotype: It is unclear where the CDR3 begins or ends on the DNA, so no DNA is shown, and the CDR3 is as TCRdb lists it. The chain has TRBV2 and TRBJ2-1; TRBD2 is the table's D call, not checked against the DNA. Germline V CDR1 and CDR2: SNHLY, FYNNEI. The CDR3 spans 15 amino acids, including both terminal residues. This CDR3 is CVSSWVAGGIGERFF.

The V gene is TRBV20-1, the J gene TRBJ2-7; the match to TRBD2 covers 11 bases. CDR3 length: 15 amino acids. The J segment lost 3 bases and the V segment lost 3 bases, leaving 7 bases of the junction unmatched. Germline V gene data show CDR1 as DFQATT and CDR2 as SNEGSKA (reference sequence). CDR3 DNA sequence: TGCAGTGCTAGTCCGACTAGCGGGGTTAACTACGAGCAGTACTTC. Its protein is CSASPTSGVNYEQYF.

This clonotype was seen only once. It may be a read error: a sequence one base away is much more abundant. J is TRBJ2-3 and V is TRBV20-1; the match to TRBD2 covers 9 bases. This CDR3 contains 13 residues. The V gene's germline CDR1 is DFQATT and CDR2 SNEGSKA (reference sequence). In nucleotides, the CDR3 is TGCAGGGTAGCGGGGGCTAGCACAGATATGCAGTATTTT. Its protein product is CRVAGASTDMQYF.

The J gene is TRBJ2-3, the V gene TRBV2; D might be TRBD2 (6 bases). The ends were cut back, 4 bases at V and 1 base at J, with 12 bases in the middle. The CDR3 spans 15 residues. Per germline, CDR1 SNHLY and CDR2 FYNNEI. The CDR3 nucleotides are TGTGCCAGCAGTGCAGGGCCGGGGGGCACAGATACGCAGTATTTT. Translated: CASSAGPGGTDTQYF.

In this sample, this clonotype turned up a few times. The rearrangement links TRBV14 to TRBJ1-1; possible D gene TRBD1, 5 bases. Trimming took off 0 bases at V and 0 bases at J, with 14 bases between the two ends. In germline, CDR1 is SGHDN, CDR2 FVKESK. This CDR3 is 17 amino acids long. The chain's CDR3 is CASSQDWGKRMNTEAFF. CDR3 sequence (DNA): TGTGCCAGCAGCCAAGATTGGGGGAAAAGGATGAACACTGAAGCTTTCTTT.